This entry lists 12 T cell receptor beta chains sequenced from one sample in a study of cytomegalovirus exposure and HLA in healthy donors (TCRdb year 2017). The library was made by the immunoSEQ multiplex PCR assay. What TCRdb holds here is the immuneACCESS table cut down to in-frame rearrangements. Part of the clones is not present; checked against another copy, under half of the missing clones reflect an unresolved V gene, and the others are unexplained. For this sample the table gives roughly 220,000 clones, of which around nine tenths were detected only once. The top ten constitute approximately 1% of the sample. Sequencing input: PBMCs. Receptors originate from a woman younger than 35 in good health and CMV-seronegative.

The chain couples TRBV6-1 to TRBJ2-6; 7 bases are shared with TRBD1. The germline CDR1 and CDR2 sequences are MNHNS and SASEGT. The CDR3 runs to 18 residues. The J segment lost 0 bases and the V segment lost 2 bases, leaving 7 bases of the junction unmatched. The CDR3, as DNA: TGTGCCAGCAGTGAACGCAACCCAGGGGGCTCTGGGGCCAACGTCCTGACTTTC. Translation gives CASSERNPGGSGANVLTF.

The chain links TRBV6-5 to TRBJ2-1, with 12 positions matching TRBD2. V shed 3 bases, J shed 7 bases, and the junction held 7 bases outside the gene matches. The CDR3 spans 16 residues. Looked up from germline, CDR1 is MNHEY and CDR2 is SVGAGI. The CDR3 region has the DNA TGTGCCAGCAGTTATGCCCGACTAGCGGGGGCAAATGAGCAGTTCTTC. Residues: CASSYARLAGANEQFF.

The DNA of the CDR3 is TGTGCCAGCAGCCGGACAGACCTTTACGAGCAGTACTTC. Its translation: CASSRTDLYEQYF. The J gene is TRBJ2-7, the V gene TRBV5-4, with D possibly TRBD1 on 6 matching bases. CDR3 size: 13 residues. V dropped 4 bases and J dropped 4 bases, with 12 bases sitting between them. Germline CDR1 and CDR2: SGHNT and YYREEE (reference sequence).

Worth noting for this clone: The junction departs from germline at one end; a sequencing error may be responsible. The V call is TRBV7-7, the J call TRBJ2-1; 9 bases are shared with TRBD2. Per germline, CDR1 SSHAT and CDR2 FNYEAQ (reference sequence). CDR3 length: 15 amino acids. DNA of the CDR3: TGTGCTAGCAGCTTAGCGGGAGCGGTCGGCAATGAGCAGTTCTTC. This encodes CASSLAGAVGNEQFF.

The chain combines TRBV5-1 with TRBJ2-1; 11 bases align to TRBD2. With 5 bases clipped from V and 8 bases from J, the junction kept 15 bases outside the gene matches. The CDR3 length is 17 residues. The germline CDR1 and CDR2 sequences are SGHRS and YFSETQ. The CDR3 DNA reads TGCGCCAGCAGTAACCCCACATCGACTAGCGGGATGGATGAGCAGTTCTTC. Protein: CASSNPTSTSGMDEQFF.

The gene calls are TRBV11-2 and TRBJ2-2; TRBD2 matches at 13 bases. V lost 5 bases and J lost 5; bases outside the gene matches: 5. The CDR3 totals 16 residues. The V gene's germline CDR1 is SGHAT and CDR2 FQNNGV. DNA of the CDR3: TGTGCCAGCAGCCCGGGACTAGCGGGGCCAACCGGGGAGCTGTTTTTT. Residues: CASSPGLAGPTGELFF.

The V call is TRBV18, the J call TRBJ2-2; 8 nucleotides match TRBD1. The CDR3 runs 14 residues. Losses at the gene ends were 5 bases for V and 4 bases for J; bases not matched to a gene: 3. CDR1 KGHSH and CDR2 LQKENI come from the germline V gene. CDR3 bases: TGTGCCAGCTCATCTGACAGGGGCACCGGGGAGCTGTTTTTT. Amino acids: CASSSDRGTGELFF.

The CDR3 here is CASSLVTGGATGELFF. For the CDR3, the DNA is TGTGCCAGCAGCTTGGTAACAGGGGGGGCCACCGGGGAGCTGTTTTTT. The genes are TRBV5-6 and TRBJ2-2; perhaps TRBD1 as D (8 bases). This CDR3 is 16 amino acids long. CDR1 is SGHDT and CDR2 is YYEEEE in the germline V gene. The V gene lost 0 bases and the J gene lost 4 bases, with 13 bases spanning the gap.

The chain links TRBV20-1 to TRBJ1-1; maybe TRBD1 (6 bases). Germline lookup yields CDR1 DFQATT and CDR2 SNEGSKA (reference sequence). The CDR3 runs 11 residues. The ends were cut back, 2 bases at V and 5 bases at J, with 6 bases in the middle. The CDR3 DNA reads as TGCAGTGCTAGACAGGGGACTGAAGCTTTCTTT. Amino acid sequence: CSARQGTEAFF.

This CDR3 is CASSDLAYFSYEQYF. The CDR3 DNA follows: TGTGCCAGCAGTGACCTAGCCTATTTCTCCTACGAGCAGTACTTC. The chain recombines TRBV6-1 with TRBJ2-7, with D perhaps matching TRBD2 (5 bases). Germline CDR1 and CDR2: MNHNS and SASEGT. The CDR3 is made up of 15 amino acids. With 3 bases removed from V and 0 bases from J, the gap between germline ends came to 12 bases.

The genes are TRBV10-3 and TRBJ2-1; 13 nucleotides match TRBD2. The ends lost 3 bases at V and 5 bases at J; junction bases unmatched: 4. CDR1 and CDR2 from the germline V gene are ENHRY and SYGVKD. The CDR3 extends over 16 amino acids. DNA for the CDR3: TGTGCCATCAGTGAAGGGACTAGCGGGACTAACAATGAGCAGTTCTTC. Its translation: CAISEGTSGTNNEQFF.

The chain couples TRBV5-4 to TRBJ1-1; maybe TRBD1 (6 bases). The germline V gene encodes CDR1 SGHNT and CDR2 YYREEE (reference sequence). V was clipped by 4 bases and J by 0 bases, with 16 bases between them. The CDR3 runs to 16 residues. In nucleotides, the CDR3 is TGTGCCAGCAGCCTTGGGGGGGCTAGCATGAACACTGAAGCTTTCTTT. Translation: CASSLGGASMNTEAFF.